This passage covers 11 T cell receptor beta chains from one sample sequenced in a study of naive and memory T cell subsets. The beta constant-region primer was an equimolar mix of two oligonucleotides covering TRBC1 and TRBC2. TCRdb re-called the UMI-ligation and nested PCR reads through MiXCR, storing one row per CDR3 protein. The data show about 85,000 distinct CDR3 sequences, under 15% seen once. The sample comprised central memory CD4+ T cells from blood. The receptor source for this set is a human donor in good health.

V gene TRBV2 combines with J gene TRBJ2-5, with D perhaps matching TRBD1 or TRBD2 (5 bases each). CDR3 length: 14 residues. Germline V gene lookup returns CDR1 SNHLY and CDR2 FYNNEI. Deletions cut 7 bases from V and 1 base from J, with 13 bases between. This chain's CDR3 is CASNLRGPQETQYF. The CDR3 nucleotides read TGTGCCAGCAATCTAAGGGGACCCCAAGAGACCCAGTACTTC.

The chain links TRBV29-1 to TRBJ2-1; 14 positions agree with TRBD2. Per germline, CDR1 SQVTM and CDR2 ANQGSEA. V lost 7 bases, J lost 7 bases, and 12 bases stayed unmatched. The CDR3 sequence is 16 residues long. The CDR3 region has the DNA TGCAGCGGAGGTCTACTGGGACTAGCGGGAGATAATGAGCAGTTCTTC. Amino acid sequence: CSGGLLGLAGDNEQFF.

This clonotype was counted only a few times. The rearrangement joins TRBV28 to TRBJ2-7, with 10 nucleotides matching TRBD2. Germline assignment: CDR1 MDHEN and CDR2 SYDVKM. Trimming took 6 bases from V and 3 from J; bases not matched to a gene: 11. This CDR3 is 16 amino acids long. The DNA of the CDR3 is TGTGCCAGCAGACCAATGGGGGCTAGCGGGAGCTACGAGCAGTACTTC. Its translation is CASRPMGASGSYEQYF.

The chain carries TRBV5-1 and TRBJ2-7; D might be TRBD2 (6 bases). CDR3 length: 14 amino acids. The ends were cut back, 0 bases at V and 4 bases at J, with 11 bases in the middle. Looked up from germline, CDR1 is SGHRS and CDR2 is YFSETQ. In DNA, the CDR3 is TGCGCCAGCAGCTTGGATGGGAGCGGGTACGAGCAGTACTTC. Its translation is CASSLDGSGYEQYF.

This rearrangement joins TRBV16 to TRBJ1-1; D is undetermined. V lost 1 base and J 4 bases, leaving 7 bases between the germline ends. The germline V gene has CDR1 KGHSY and CDR2 FQNENV. The CDR3 loop spans 13 amino acids. CDR3 sequence: CASSQLESTEAFF. Written as DNA, the CDR3 is TGTGCCAGCAGCCAATTGGAGTCCACTGAAGCTTTCTTT.

This clonotype was detected only a few times. The chain joins TRBV29-1 to TRBJ2-1; 11 bases fit TRBD2. Germline V gene lookup returns CDR1 SQVTM and CDR2 ANQGSEA. There are 13 residues in the CDR3. The junction had 4 bases not matched to a gene; V was cut back by 5 bases and J by 7 bases. CDR3: CSVRASGRNEQFF. CDR3 bases: TGCAGCGTTAGGGCTAGCGGGAGGAATGAGCAGTTCTTC.

This clonotype has at least ten counts. V and J are TRBV28 and TRBJ2-1, with 7 positions matching TRBD1. Germline V gives CDR1 MDHEN, CDR2 SYDVKM. The length of the CDR3 is 15 residues. The V segment lost 3 bases and the J segment 0 bases; nucleotides outside the gene matches: 2. The DNA of the CDR3 is TGTGCCAGCAGTTTTTCAGGGGGCTCCTACAATGAGCAGTTCTTC. Translation: CASSFSGGSYNEQFF.

This clonotype appeared a few times. The chain couples TRBV9 to TRBJ2-2; 9 bases are shared with TRBD1. Germline V gene lookup returns CDR1 SGDLS and CDR2 YYNGEE. This CDR3 is built from 16 residues. J gave up 3 bases and V 4 bases, and 7 bases lay outside the gene matches. CDR3 DNA: TGTGCCAGCAGCCCTAGGACAGGGGTGGACACCGGGGAGCTGTTTTTT. This codes for CASSPRTGVDTGELFF.

This clonotype was seen a few times. This chain connects TRBV12-3 or TRBV12-4 to TRBJ1-5, with 10 bases lining up with TRBD1. Trimming removed 5 bases from V and 4 bases from J; junction bases left unmatched: 5. The CDR3 has 15 residues. In nucleotides, the CDR3 is TGTGCCAGCAGTGAGGACAGGGGGAGGAATCAGCCCCAGCATTTT. Translated, it gives CASSEDRGRNQPQHF.

This clonotype showed up just a few times. The rearrangement links TRBV28 to TRBJ2-1; D is undetermined. CDR1 is MDHEN, CDR2 SYDVKM, per germline. Trimming pared 7 bases from V and 8 bases from J, leaving 15 bases between. CDR3 length: 13 residues. CDR3 DNA sequence: TGTGCCAGCACCCCACAACCTGAGGATGAGCAGTTCTTC. Translation gives CASTPQPEDEQFF.

This clonotype was detected only a few times. The V gene is TRBV12-3 or TRBV12-4, the J gene TRBJ1-6; D call uncertain. The CDR3 totals 13 residues. The V gene lost 7 bases and the J gene lost 8 bases, with 12 bases spanning the gap. The CDR3 loop is CASNGDRDSPLHF. As DNA, the CDR3 is TGTGCCAGCAACGGGGATAGAGATTCACCCCTCCACTTT.